The 25 T cell receptor beta chains listed next were all sequenced from one sample in a study of T cell responses to AZD1222 COVID-19 vaccine. Clones were sequenced by immunoSEQ multiplex PCR, and TCRdb holds only the in-frame ones, with some missing. This table holds 100,000 to 120,000 clones, roughly nine tenths found once. Sequenced here: peripheral blood, sampled on day 0 of AZD1222 vaccination. The source is an adult in good health.

This chain connects TRBV15 to TRBJ2-5; 9 bases match TRBD1. The CDR3 sequence is 16 residues long. Looked up from germline, CDR1 is LNHNV and CDR2 is YYDKDF (reference sequence). The V and J ends lost 5 bases and 7 bases, in that order; junction bases with no gene match: 14. In DNA, the CDR3 is TGTGCCACCAGCGGGTCGACAGGGGGTAGTTCAGGGACCCAGTACTTC. This gives the protein CATSGSTGGSSGTQYF.

The chain combines TRBV19 with TRBJ1-2; no clear D. Trimming took off 0 bases at V and 8 bases at J, with 10 bases between the two ends. The CDR3 contains 13 residues. CDR1 and CDR2 from the germline V gene are LNHDA and SQIVND (reference sequence). CDR3 in amino acids: CASSIEPERGYTF. The CDR3 DNA sequence: TGTGCCAGTAGTATAGAACCGGAGAGAGGCTACACCTTC.

Note on this clone: The same CDR3 arises from other DNA sequences in this sample as well. This chain joins TRBV5-1 and TRBJ1-1, with D maybe TRBD1 (6 bases). The CDR3 extends over 13 amino acids. Germline assignment: CDR1 SGHRS and CDR2 YFSETQ. Trimming took off 1 base at V and 5 bases at J, with 9 bases between the two ends. CDR3 in amino acids: CASSLRGGTEAFF. As DNA, the CDR3 is TGCGCCAGCAGCTTGAGAGGGGGTACTGAAGCTTTCTTT.

The genes are TRBV18 and TRBJ1-2, with D possibly matching TRBD1 (6 bases). Germline CDR1 KGHSH, CDR2 LQKENI. Trimming stripped 6 bases from V and 4 bases from J, with 21 bases between. The CDR3 is made up of 16 amino acids. CDR3 nucleotide sequence: TGTGCCAGCTCTTTAGGACAGAGGCCCGAGGGCTATGGCTACACCTTC. Translation gives CASSLGQRPEGYGYTF.

The chain's CDR3 is CASSLAGEGEKLFF. The CDR3 DNA is TGCGCCAGCAGCTTGGCGGGGGAGGGAGAAAAACTGTTTTTT. This chain joins TRBV5-1 and TRBJ1-4; a weak D match, TRBD1 (5 bases). The CDR3 is made up of 14 amino acids. Trimming shortened V by 0 bases and J by 8 bases, and 11 bases separated the two germline ends. Germline values: CDR1 SGHRS, CDR2 YFSETQ.

The J gene is TRBJ2-7, the V gene TRBV6-5; 9 bases are a match to TRBD2. The CDR3 is 13 residues long. Unmatched junction bases numbered 5, after V lost 7 bases and J lost 4 bases. From germline, CDR1 is MNHEY and CDR2 SVGAGI. The CDR3 here is CASTASGMYEQYF. The CDR3 nucleotides read TGTGCCAGCACGGCTAGCGGGATGTACGAGCAGTACTTC.

The rearrangement uses TRBV19 and TRBJ1-3; 10 nucleotides line up with TRBD1. The CDR3 consists of 17 residues. Germline trimming cut 6 bases from V and 0 bases from J; bases unmatched to any gene: 8. Germline CDR1 LNHDA, CDR2 SQIVND (reference sequence). The CDR3 reads CASRTRTGGGSGNTIYF. In DNA form, the CDR3 reads TGTGCCAGTAGGACACGGACAGGGGGAGGCTCTGGAAACACCATATATTTT.

The chain has TRBV6-2 or TRBV6-3 and TRBJ1-2, with 8 bases that match TRBD1. The CDR3 covers 13 residues. J lost 8 bases, V lost 2 bases, and 4 bases had no gene match. CDR1 MNHEY and CDR2 SVGEGT come from the germline V gene. In DNA, the CDR3 is TGTGCCAGCAGTTACCAGGGGGCGCGAGGCTACACCTTC. Residues: CASSYQGARGYTF.

This clone was observed a single time. This chain's CDR3 is CASSFGQSKTEAFF. CDR3 bases: TGTGCCAGCAGCTTCGGACAGTCGAAGACTGAAGCTTTCTTT. The J gene is TRBJ1-1, the V gene TRBV13; maybe TRBD1 (6 bases). Trimming shortened V by 3 bases and J by 5 bases, and 13 bases separated the two germline ends. Germline V CDR1 and CDR2: PRHDT, FYEKMQ (reference sequence). The CDR3 loop spans 14 amino acids.

V gene TRBV5-6 combines with J gene TRBJ1-1, with unresolved D. The V end lost 3 bases, the J end lost 1 base, and 13 bases lay between the germline ends. Germline values: CDR1 SGHDT, CDR2 YYEEEE. CDR3 length: 15 amino acids. Here the CDR3 DNA reads TGTGCCAGCAGCTCCGACGGAGGGCGGAACACTGAAGCTTTCTTT. Amino acid sequence: CASSSDGGRNTEAFF.

This rearrangement joins TRBV6-2 or TRBV6-3 to TRBJ1-1; D uncertain. V was cut by 6 bases and J by 6 bases, with 17 bases left in between. In germline, CDR1 is MNHEY, CDR2 SVGEGT. There are 14 residues in the CDR3. The CDR3 region is CASSPGPPASEAFF. In nucleotides, the CDR3 is TGTGCCAGCAGCCCCGGGCCCCCAGCATCTGAAGCTTTCTTT.

The chain uses TRBV4-1 and TRBJ1-2, with no clear D. Trimming stripped 0 bases from V and 5 bases from J, with 13 bases between. The CDR3 runs 15 residues. CDR1 and CDR2 from the germline V gene are MGHRA and YSYEKL. For the CDR3, the DNA is TGCGCCAGCAGCCAAGATCGTTCAGGCCGGTATGGCTACACCTTC. It is translated as CASSQDRSGRYGYTF.

The table lists this clone with a few counts. The genes are TRBV7-2 and TRBJ2-3; either TRBD1 or TRBD2 may supply D (5 bases each). The V gene lost 8 bases and the J gene lost 1 base, with 13 bases spanning the gap. Per germline, CDR1 SGHTA and CDR2 FQGNSA. The CDR3 runs to 14 residues. CDR3 loop: CASRQMRGTDTQYF. As DNA, the CDR3 is TGTGCCAGCCGACAGATGAGGGGCACAGATACGCAGTATTTT.

The CDR3 DNA reads TGTGCCAGCAGTTGGAGAGGAGCGGGGGGGCCCCAAGAGACCCAGTACTTC. Its protein product is CASSWRGAGGPQETQYF. The chain recombines TRBV2 with TRBJ2-5, with TRBD2 matching over 10 bases. The V and J ends lost 5 bases and 1 base, in that order; junction bases with no gene match: 10. This CDR3 region has 17 residues. The germline gives CDR1 SNHLY, CDR2 FYNNEI.

The CDR3 here is CATSRDIADSGANVLTF. CDR3 DNA sequence: TGTGCCACCAGCAGAGATATCGCGGACTCTGGGGCCAACGTCCTGACTTTC. The chain carries TRBV15 and TRBJ2-6, with D hard to call. Trimming pared 0 bases from V and 0 bases from J, leaving 9 bases between. The CDR3 has 17 residues. Germline CDR1 is LNHNV and CDR2 is YYDKDF (reference sequence). The full variable domain, its missing parts supplied by reference TRBV15 and TRBJ2-6, is DAMVIQNPRYQVTQFGKPVTLSCSQTLNHNVMYWYQQKSSQAPKLLFHYYDKDFNNEADTPDNFQSRRPNTSFCFLDIRSPGLGDTAMYLCATSRDIADSGANVLTFGAGSRLTVL.

This clone was seen only a few times. The V call is TRBV12-5, the J call TRBJ1-1; D is undetermined. Germline V gene lookup returns CDR1 LGHNT and CDR2 FRNRAP. The V gene lost 4 bases and the J gene lost 4 bases, with 13 bases spanning the gap. CDR3 length: 14 residues. The CDR3 bases are TGTGCTAGTGGTTACGACCTCGTCGGCACTGAAGCTTTCTTT. It encodes CASGYDLVGTEAFF.

The chain uses TRBV19 and TRBJ1-1; the match to TRBD1 covers 7 bases. Germline values: CDR1 LNHDA, CDR2 SQIVND (reference sequence). V gave up 4 bases and J gave up 0 bases; unmatched junction bases: 2. The CDR3 is 14 amino acids. CDR3 bases: TGTGCCAGTAGTAAGGGACAGTTGAACACTGAAGCTTTCTTT. Amino acids: CASSKGQLNTEAFF.

The chain is built from TRBV6-5 and TRBJ1-1; TRBD1 aligns across 7 bases. The V gene's germline CDR1 is MNHEY and CDR2 SVGAGI. CDR3 size: 11 residues. Trimming cost V 6 bases and J 8 bases; bases outside gene matches: 3. CDR3 in amino acids: CASRRGHEAFF. The CDR3 bases are TGTGCCAGCAGGAGGGGGCACGAAGCTTTCTTT.

The chain carries TRBV6-5 and TRBJ2-5; TRBD2 matches 10 bases. The CDR3 length is 15 residues. Germline V gene lookup returns CDR1 MNHEY and CDR2 SVGAGI. The J segment lost 5 bases and the V segment lost 11 bases, leaving 14 bases of the junction unmatched. CDR3 nucleotides: TGTGCCGCCTCCGAAGCGGGAGGGACCATGGAGACCCAGTACTTC. The encoded protein is CAASEAGGTMETQYF.

The J gene is TRBJ2-1, the V gene TRBV5-1; D possibly corresponds to TRBD2 (5 bases). Trimming left V 3 bases short and J 0 bases short, with 13 bases between. Germline V gene data show CDR1 as SGHRS and CDR2 as YFSETQ. The CDR3 contains 16 residues. The CDR3 bases are TGCGCCAGCAGCTCCGGACTGTCTGCCTCCTACAATGAGCAGTTCTTC. This encodes CASSSGLSASYNEQFF.

The chain uses TRBV25-1 and TRBJ2-2, with 9 bases fitting TRBD1. The CDR3 has 14 residues. V dropped 4 bases and J dropped 3; count of bases not matched to a gene: 0. CDR1 is MGHDK and CDR2 is SYGVNS in the germline V gene. The CDR3 DNA sequence: TGTGCCAGCAGTGGGACAGGGGACACCGGGGAGCTGTTTTTT. Its translation is CASSGTGDTGELFF.

The DNA of the CDR3 is TGTGCCAGCAGCTTAGAGCCAACCAACACTGAAGCTTTCTTT. Protein sequence: CASSLEPTNTEAFF. The chain links TRBV7-2 to TRBJ1-1, with no clear D. The CDR3 contains 14 residues. The germline gives CDR1 SGHTA, CDR2 FQGNSA. V shed 1 base and J shed 2 bases, with 8 bases lying between them.

This chain links TRBV5-1 with TRBJ1-3; D possibly corresponds to TRBD1 (5 bases). This CDR3 is built from 15 residues. Germline CDR1 is SGHRS and CDR2 is YFSETQ. Trimming cost V 0 bases and J 8 bases, with 15 bases left between them. The CDR3 bases are TGCGCCAGCAGCTTGGAAGGGCAGGGTAGTTACACCATATATTTT. It specifies CASSLEGQGSYTIYF. Combining the CDR3 with reference TRBV5-1 and TRBJ1-3 gives the whole variable domain KAGVTQTPRYLIKTRGQQVTLSCSPISGHRSVSWYQQTPGQGLQFLFEYFSETQRNKGNFPGRFSGRQFSNSRSEMNVSTLELGDSALYLCASSLEGQGSYTIYFGEGSWLTVV.

This rearrangement joins TRBV24-1 to TRBJ1-2, with a tentative D call TRBD1 (6 bases). CDR1 is KGHDR, CDR2 SFDVKD, per germline. CDR3 length: 15 residues. With 4 bases removed from V and 8 bases from J, the gap between germline ends came to 19 bases. In DNA form, the CDR3 reads TGTGCCACCAGTGACCCGGCTTCGAGGGGGTGGGGCTACACCTTC. Amino acids: CATSDPASRGWGYTF.

The rearrangement links TRBV11-2 to TRBJ2-1; TRBD2 might be the D (6 bases). This CDR3 contains 16 residues. V lost 0 bases and J 8 bases, leaving 17 bases between the germline ends. Germline assignment: CDR1 SGHAT and CDR2 FQNNGV. CDR3 sequence reads: CASSLERASGVDEQFF. CDR3 coding DNA: TGTGCCAGCAGCTTAGAAAGGGCCTCGGGGGTGGATGAGCAGTTCTTC.